The rows below give T cell receptor beta chains drawn from one sample of a study of blood T cell repertoires in COVID-19. Sequencing used immunoSEQ multiplex PCR; TCRdb keeps in-frame clones, though not all of them. The sample shows about 270,000 clones, about 85% of them seen only once. The sample taken for sequencing was PBMCs or T cells enriched from blood (not recorded which). The receptor set was obtained from a woman in her 50s who had recovered from COVID-19. The CDR3 runs from the conserved cysteine through the conserved F or W. A D gene is named only where the DNA matches it firmly. Clone size is given for some rows only: seen once, a few or many times, or a class if the clone is expanded.

>TRBV15|TRBJ2-1|.|.
CATSLEADPRTEQFF
TGTGCCACCAGTTTGGAGGCGGACCCCCGTACTGAGCAGTTCTTC
>TRBV4-3|TRBJ2-6|TRBD1|.
CASSQGAQTGAPSGANVLTF
TGCGCCAGCAGCCAAGGGGCCCAGACAGGGGCACCCTCTGGGGCCAACGTCCTGACTTTC
>TRBV7-8|TRBJ2-1|TRBD2|.
CASSEGLPSGNNEQFF
TGTGCCAGCAGCGAGGGACTTCCTAGCGGCAACAATGAGCAGTTCTTC
>TRBV21-1|TRBJ2-7|.|.
CASSKRSSHAHYEQYF
TGTGCCAGCAGCAAAAGGAGCTCTCATGCACACTACGAGCAGTACTTC
>TRBV4-1|TRBJ1-3|TRBD1|.
CASSGSGQSSGNTIYF
TGCGCCAGCAGCGGGTCGGGACAGAGCTCTGGAAACACCATATATTTT
>TRBV28|TRBJ1-3|TRBD1|.
CASTGQPLNRNTIYF
TGTGCCAGCACGGGACAGCCCCTAAACCGAAACACCATATATTTT
>TRBV7-2|TRBJ2-7|.|.
CASSWLGGPGYEQYF
TGTGCCAGCAGCTGGCTCGGGGGGCCGGGATACGAGCAGTACTTC
>TRBV28|TRBJ2-3|TRBD1|once
CASRPTGGTDTQYF
TGTGCCAGCAGACCAACAGGGGGCACAGATACGCAGTATTTT
>TRBV6-5|TRBJ1-6|.|.
CASSFLRVDNSPLHF
TGTGCCAGCAGTTTCCTCAGGGTCGATAATTCACCCCTCCACTTT
>TRBV19|TRBJ2-1|TRBD2|.
CASSPSGSWNEQFF
TGTGCCAGTAGTCCTAGCGGGTCCTGGAATGAGCAGTTCTTC
>TRBV10-3|TRBJ2-3|.|once
CAISESQGPDTQYF
TGTGCCATCAGTGAGTCCCAGGGGCCAGATACGCAGTATTTT
>TRBV7-2|TRBJ1-5|.|.
CASSPNRANQPQHF
TGTGCCAGCAGCCCTAACAGGGCTAATCAGCCCCAGCATTTT
>TRBV3-1/TRBV3-2|TRBJ1-5|.|.
CASSQEVGAIQPQHF
TGTGCCAGCAGCCAAGAGGTGGGGGCTATTCAGCCCCAGCATTTT
>TRBV12-3/TRBV12-4|TRBJ1-2|.|.
CASSFGVQGYTF
TGTGCCAGCAGTTTCGGGGTGCAGGGCTACACCTTC
>TRBV7-2|TRBJ1-5|TRBD1|.
CASSSSWNTGGPQHF
TGTGCCAGCAGCTCCAGTTGGAATACAGGGGGGCCCCAGCATTTT
>TRBV27|TRBJ1-1|.|.
CASSLQGPRGRTEAFF
TGTGCCAGCAGTTTACAGGGGCCCCGTGGTAGAACTGAAGCTTTCTTT
>TRBV3-1/TRBV3-2|TRBJ1-3|.|.
CASSQRNSIVIGNTIYF
TGTGCCAGCAGCCAAAGAAACTCGATCGTAATCGGAAACACCATATATTTT
>TRBV19|TRBJ2-1|TRBD2|.
CASKEGTSVYNEQFF
TGTGCCAGTAAAGAAGGGACTAGCGTCTACAATGAGCAGTTCTTC
>TRBV7-9|TRBJ2-1|.|.
CASSLALYNEQFF
TGTGCCAGCAGCTTAGCCCTCTACAATGAGCAGTTCTTC
>TRBV5-1|TRBJ2-5|TRBD2|.
CASSYLTSGSSGTQYF
TGCGCCAGCAGCTACCTGACTAGCGGGAGTTCAGGGACCCAGTACTTC
>TRBV30|TRBJ1-4|.|.
CAWRGQREKLFF
TGTGCCTGGAGAGGACAGAGGGAAAAACTGTTTTTT
>TRBV4-1|TRBJ2-1|TRBD2|.
CASSSGLAGVGEFF
TGCGCCAGCAGTAGTGGACTAGCGGGAGTTGGGGAGTTCTTC
>TRBV25-1|TRBJ1-1|.|.
CASSEYARAGRNTEAFF
TGTGCCAGCAGTGAATATGCCAGGGCCGGGAGGAACACTGAAGCTTTCTTT
>TRBV29-1|TRBJ1-5|TRBD1|.
CSVSPGQGAQPQHF
TGCAGCGTTTCTCCGGGACAGGGGGCCCAGCCCCAGCATTTT
>TRBV28|TRBJ2-1|TRBD2|.
CASSPSGSNHEQFF
TGTGCCAGCAGTCCTAGCGGGAGTAACCATGAGCAGTTCTTC
>TRBV5-8|TRBJ2-6|.|.
CASSPGQPSGANVLTF
TGTGCCAGCAGTCCCGGACAGCCCTCTGGGGCCAACGTCCTGACTTTC
>TRBV7-6|TRBJ2-1|TRBD2|.
CASSSASGSTYNEQFF
TGTGCCAGCAGCTCCGCTAGCGGGTCCACCTACAATGAGCAGTTCTTC
>TRBV7-2|TRBJ2-7|TRBD1|few
CASSGGQGLSYEQYF
TGTGCCAGCAGCGGGGGACAGGGGCTGTCCTACGAGCAGTACTTC
>TRBV4-2|TRBJ2-1|.|.
CASSQDHRDEQFF
TGTGCCAGCAGCCAAGATCACCGGGATGAGCAGTTCTTC
>TRBV30|TRBJ1-6|.|.
CAWSVSVPPLHF
TGTGCCTGGAGTGTCTCGGTCCCACCCCTCCACTTT
>TRBV28|TRBJ1-1|.|.
CASRSGSRGAFF
TGTGCCAGCAGGTCCGGGTCCCGGGGGGCTTTCTTT
>TRBV6-5|TRBJ1-1|TRBD1|.
CASMQQGAWNTEAFF
TGTGCCAGCATGCAACAGGGGGCCTGGAACACTGAAGCTTTCTTT
>TRBV7-9|TRBJ2-5|TRBD2|.
CASSRTSGGGETQYF
TGTGCCAGCAGCCGGACTAGCGGGGGAGGGGAGACCCAGTACTTC
>TRBV10-1|TRBJ2-7|.|.
CASSRRQGQTRVEQYF
TGCGCCAGCAGTAGAAGGCAGGGCCAAACCCGGGTCGAGCAGTACTTC
>TRBV14|TRBJ2-5|TRBD1|.
CAIDWTQTGGETQYF
TGTGCCATCGATTGGACCCAAACAGGGGGAGAGACCCAGTACTTC
>TRBV24-1|TRBJ2-7|.|.
CATSDMEGPTYEQYF
TGTGCCACCAGTGATATGGAGGGGCCCACGTACGAGCAGTACTTC
>TRBV5-4|TRBJ2-2|.|.
CASSWDFRNTGELFF
TGTGCCAGCAGTTGGGACTTTCGTAACACCGGGGAGCTGTTTTTT
>TRBV27|TRBJ1-5|.|.
CASSLYGQPQHF
TGTGCCAGCAGTTTATACGGGCAGCCCCAGCATTTT
>TRBV20-1|TRBJ1-5|.|.
CSAQAPQAQHF
TGCAGTGCCCAGGCCCCCCAAGCCCAGCATTTT
>TRBV28|TRBJ1-1|.|.
CASSWTKLNTEAFF
TGTGCCAGCAGTTGGACAAAGCTGAACACTGAAGCTTTCTTT